This T cell receptor (beta chain) was captured by sequencing in a study of blood T cell repertoires in COVID-19. Overall study: The study drew acute and convalescent COVID-19 samples from the United States, Italy and Spain. Sources were T cells, B-cell-depleted T cells, or PBMCs; the material itself was cDNA or gDNA.

Authors' analysis steps: From reference gene primer amplification, estimates of nucleated cell counts were derived. Using immunoSEQ multiplex PCR, the repertoire was profiled, and TCRdb retains in-frame clones only, with some absent. The DNA was the basis for D and trimming; V, J and clone size are from that table. Of roughly 220,000 clones detected, around nine tenths appear once; the ten largest clones hold 3% to 3.5%. The CDR3 loop spans 14 amino acids. Trimming removed 6 bases at V and 9 bases at J, with 15 bases between. Germline CDR1 and CDR2: SGHTA and FQGNSA. This clone occurred once. The chain joins TRBV7-2 to TRBJ1-6; no clear D gene. This sequence was found in a man aged 60-69 years with acute or convalescent COVID-19. The sequencing input was peripheral blood. The CDR3 here is CASSPVQLSSPLHF. The CDR3, as DNA: TGTGCCAGCAGTCCGGTCCAACTTAGTTCACCCCTCCACTTT. Using reference TRBV7-2 and TRBJ1-6 for the parts outside the CDR3, the full variable domain is GAGVSQSPSNKVTEKGKDVELRCDPISGHTALYWYRQSLGQGLEFLIYFQGNSAPDKSGLPSDRFSAERTGGSVSTLTIQRTQQEDSAVYLCASSPVQLSSPLHFGNGTRLTVT.